This T cell receptor beta chain was recorded in a study of cytomegalovirus exposure and HLA in healthy donors. Study-level background: T cells numbering about 200 million yielded 90 million to 140 million unique TCR beta sequences in an earlier analysis.

There are 14 residues in the CDR3. Germline V gene lookup returns CDR1 MNHEY and CDR2 SVGAGI. V shed 6 bases, J shed 3 bases, and the junction held 8 bases outside the gene matches. The PCR used 60 Vbeta and 13 Jbeta primers. TCRdb's table, derived via immunoSEQ multiplex PCR, lists solely in-frame clones and lacks some. The top ten clones hold roughly 8.3% of a sample with more than 80,000 clones, 65% to 80% of them seen once. Study-level points and caveats: TCR beta chain V- and J-gene trimming was linked, in a later analysis, to a missense variant in DCLRE1C.

Of note for this clone: Its antigen remains unknown.

The V call is TRBV6-5, the J call TRBJ2-7, with 7 bases identical to TRBD1. The clonotype was recovered from a human donor in good health. Specimen: PBMCs. DNA for the CDR3: TGTGCCAGCAGAGAACCGGGACAGCTCTACGAGCAGTACTTC. This translates into CASREPGQLYEQYF.